This section outlines one T cell receptor (beta chain) sequence together with its context. TCRdb ran MiXCR on the PCR reads and lists one entry per CDR3 protein. The table shows 18,000 or so distinct CDR3 sequences, with 42% occurring only once. This sample was included in a study of tumor-infiltrating lymphocytes in oesophageal squamous cell carcinoma. Per the germline V gene, CDR1 is KGHSH and CDR2 is LQKENI. The CDR3 is 16 residues long. The TCR sequence derives from a female donor with esophageal squamous cell carcinoma. The chain is built from TRBV18 and TRBJ2-7, with TRBD1 identical over 12 bases. The J call may be faulty, since TRBJ2-1 better matches the DNA end. The specimen sequenced was normal esophageal tissue next to the tumor. The CDR3 region is CASSSQGQGAGFEQFF. CDR3 DNA: TGTGCCAGCTCATCACAGGGACAGGGGGCGGGATTCGAGCAGTTCTTC.